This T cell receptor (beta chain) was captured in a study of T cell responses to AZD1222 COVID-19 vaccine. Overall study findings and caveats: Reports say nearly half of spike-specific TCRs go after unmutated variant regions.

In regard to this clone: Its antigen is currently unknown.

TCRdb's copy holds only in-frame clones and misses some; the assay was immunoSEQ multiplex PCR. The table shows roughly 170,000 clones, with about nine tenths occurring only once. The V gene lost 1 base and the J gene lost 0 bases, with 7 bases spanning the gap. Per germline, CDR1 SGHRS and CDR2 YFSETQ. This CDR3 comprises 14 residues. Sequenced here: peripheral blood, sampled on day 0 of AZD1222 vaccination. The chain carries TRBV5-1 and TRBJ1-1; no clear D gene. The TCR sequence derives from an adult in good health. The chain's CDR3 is CASSLSRMNTEAFF. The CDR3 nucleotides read TGCGCCAGCAGCTTGAGCAGGATGAACACTGAAGCTTTCTTT.